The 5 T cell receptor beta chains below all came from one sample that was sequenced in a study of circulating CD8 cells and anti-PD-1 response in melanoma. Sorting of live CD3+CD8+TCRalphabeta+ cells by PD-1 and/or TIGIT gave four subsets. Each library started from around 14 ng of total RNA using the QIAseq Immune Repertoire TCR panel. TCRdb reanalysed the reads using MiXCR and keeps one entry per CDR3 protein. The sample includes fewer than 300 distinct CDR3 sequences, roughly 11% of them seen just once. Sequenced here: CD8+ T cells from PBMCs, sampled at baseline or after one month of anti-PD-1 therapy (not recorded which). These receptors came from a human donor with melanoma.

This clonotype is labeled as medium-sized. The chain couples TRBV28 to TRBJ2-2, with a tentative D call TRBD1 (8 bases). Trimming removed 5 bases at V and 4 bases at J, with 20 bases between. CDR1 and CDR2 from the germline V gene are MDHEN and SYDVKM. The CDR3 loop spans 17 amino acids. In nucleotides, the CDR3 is TGTGCCAGCAGTACCCTCATAAACAGGGGGGGCACCGGGGAGCTGTTTTTT. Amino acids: CASSTLINRGGTGELFF.

CDR3 sequence: CASSQESGYEGNQPQHF. The CDR3, as DNA: TGTGCCAGCAGCCAGGAGTCAGGGTATGAAGGCAATCAGCCCCAGCATTTT. The chain recombines TRBV28 with TRBJ1-5; D may be TRBD1 (5 bases). The V gene's germline CDR1 is MDHEN and CDR2 SYDVKM. V lost 6 bases and J 2 bases, leaving 20 bases between the germline ends. This CDR3 region has 17 residues.

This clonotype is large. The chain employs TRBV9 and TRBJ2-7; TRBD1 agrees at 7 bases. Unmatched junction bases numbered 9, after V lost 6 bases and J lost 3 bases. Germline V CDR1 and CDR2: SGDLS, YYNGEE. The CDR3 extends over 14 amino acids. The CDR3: CASNSQGINYEQYF. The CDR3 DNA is TGTGCCAGCAACTCACAGGGGATAAACTACGAGCAGTACTTC.

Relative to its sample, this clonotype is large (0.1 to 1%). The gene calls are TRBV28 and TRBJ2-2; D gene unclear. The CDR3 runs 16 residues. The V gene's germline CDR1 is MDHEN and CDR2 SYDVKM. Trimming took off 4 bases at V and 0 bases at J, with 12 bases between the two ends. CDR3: CASSSPFSTNTGELFF. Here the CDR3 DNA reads TGTGCCAGCAGTTCCCCCTTCTCAACGAACACCGGGGAGCTGTTTTTT.

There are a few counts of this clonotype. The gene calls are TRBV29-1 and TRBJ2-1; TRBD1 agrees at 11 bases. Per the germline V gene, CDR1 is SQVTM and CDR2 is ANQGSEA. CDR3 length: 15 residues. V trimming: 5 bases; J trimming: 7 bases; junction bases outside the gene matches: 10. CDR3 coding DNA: TGCAGCGTTAGACGGACAGGGGGCGCATTGAATGAGCAGTTCTTC. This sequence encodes CSVRRTGGALNEQFF.